These 5 T cell receptor beta chains originate from one sample sequenced in a study of beta chain features in type 1 diabetes. Expressed TCRB transcripts were sequenced after all isolated RNA was converted to cDNA. TCRdb's table, derived via immunoSEQ multiplex PCR, lists solely in-frame clones and lacks some. The sample holds about 150,000 clones; about 10% are singletons and the top ten take approximately 1.3%. Sequenced: naive CD4+ T cells from blood. Source of these receptors: a man aged 18-30 years in good health.

This clone has a handful of counts. The chain uses TRBV7-6 and TRBJ2-5; perhaps TRBD1 as D (7 bases). The V end was cut by 5 bases, the J end by 5 bases, with 15 bases between. The CDR3 covers 14 residues. Germline-derived CDR1 and CDR2 are SGHVS and FNYEAQ. As DNA, the CDR3 is TGTGCCAGCAGCCGCGGAGGGGGCGTGGAGACCCAGTACTTC. As protein: CASSRGGGVETQYF.

The V call is TRBV6-5, the J call TRBJ1-6; D not certain. Germline CDR1 MNHEY, CDR2 SVGAGI. This CDR3 region has 15 residues. V was cut by 2 bases and J by 4 bases, with 9 bases left in between. The CDR3 loop is CASSYSQTYNSPLHF. In DNA, the CDR3 is TGTGCCAGCAGTTACAGCCAGACTTATAATTCACCCCTCCACTTT.

V gene TRBV27 combines with J gene TRBJ1-2; 8 bases are a match to TRBD1. The V and J ends lost 6 bases and 5 bases, in that order; junction bases with no gene match: 11. The CDR3 has 15 residues. The germline gives CDR1 MNHEY, CDR2 SMNVEV (reference sequence). CDR3 amino acids: CASSTRTGIGYGYTF. In nucleotides, the CDR3 is TGTGCCAGCAGCACCCGGACAGGGATAGGGTATGGCTACACCTTC.

This clone was seen a handful of times. This chain connects TRBV9 to TRBJ2-1, with D possibly TRBD2 on 7 matching bases. The CDR3 sequence is 16 residues long. V was trimmed by 0 bases and J by 3 bases, leaving 13 bases between them. Germline assignment: CDR1 SGDLS and CDR2 YYNGEE. The CDR3 DNA sequence: TGTGCCAGCAGCGTAGGAGGCGGGGGCAACTACAATGAGCAGTTCTTC. Its translation: CASSVGGGGNYNEQFF.

The chain employs TRBV7-2 and TRBJ2-7; weak D call: TRBD1 (6 bases). CDR1 and CDR2 (germline): SGHTA, FQGNSA. The CDR3 contains 15 residues. V was trimmed by 5 bases and J by 0 bases, leaving 14 bases between them. CDR3 sequence reads: CASSAGRDTSYEQYF. DNA for the CDR3: TGTGCCAGCAGCGCAGGACGGGACACCTCCTACGAGCAGTACTTC. The full variable domain, in which reference TRBV7-2 and TRBJ2-7 provide the parts outside the CDR3, is GAGVSQSPSNKVTEKGKDVELRCDPISGHTALYWYRQSLGQGLEFLIYFQGNSAPDKSGLPSDRFSAERTGGSVSTLTIQRTQQEDSAVYLCASSAGRDTSYEQYFGPGTRLTVT.